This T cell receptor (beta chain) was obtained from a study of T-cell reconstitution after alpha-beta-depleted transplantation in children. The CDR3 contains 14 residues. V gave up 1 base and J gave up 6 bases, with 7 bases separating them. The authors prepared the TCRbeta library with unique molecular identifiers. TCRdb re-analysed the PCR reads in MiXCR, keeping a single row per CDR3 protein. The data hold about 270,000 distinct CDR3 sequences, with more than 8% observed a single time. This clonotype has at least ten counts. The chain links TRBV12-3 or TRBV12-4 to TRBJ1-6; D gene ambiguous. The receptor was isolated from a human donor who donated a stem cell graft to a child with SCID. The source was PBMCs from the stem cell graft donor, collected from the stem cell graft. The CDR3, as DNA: TGTGCCAGCAGTTTAGTCTTGGGTAATTCACCCCTCCACTTT. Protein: CASSLVLGNSPLHF.